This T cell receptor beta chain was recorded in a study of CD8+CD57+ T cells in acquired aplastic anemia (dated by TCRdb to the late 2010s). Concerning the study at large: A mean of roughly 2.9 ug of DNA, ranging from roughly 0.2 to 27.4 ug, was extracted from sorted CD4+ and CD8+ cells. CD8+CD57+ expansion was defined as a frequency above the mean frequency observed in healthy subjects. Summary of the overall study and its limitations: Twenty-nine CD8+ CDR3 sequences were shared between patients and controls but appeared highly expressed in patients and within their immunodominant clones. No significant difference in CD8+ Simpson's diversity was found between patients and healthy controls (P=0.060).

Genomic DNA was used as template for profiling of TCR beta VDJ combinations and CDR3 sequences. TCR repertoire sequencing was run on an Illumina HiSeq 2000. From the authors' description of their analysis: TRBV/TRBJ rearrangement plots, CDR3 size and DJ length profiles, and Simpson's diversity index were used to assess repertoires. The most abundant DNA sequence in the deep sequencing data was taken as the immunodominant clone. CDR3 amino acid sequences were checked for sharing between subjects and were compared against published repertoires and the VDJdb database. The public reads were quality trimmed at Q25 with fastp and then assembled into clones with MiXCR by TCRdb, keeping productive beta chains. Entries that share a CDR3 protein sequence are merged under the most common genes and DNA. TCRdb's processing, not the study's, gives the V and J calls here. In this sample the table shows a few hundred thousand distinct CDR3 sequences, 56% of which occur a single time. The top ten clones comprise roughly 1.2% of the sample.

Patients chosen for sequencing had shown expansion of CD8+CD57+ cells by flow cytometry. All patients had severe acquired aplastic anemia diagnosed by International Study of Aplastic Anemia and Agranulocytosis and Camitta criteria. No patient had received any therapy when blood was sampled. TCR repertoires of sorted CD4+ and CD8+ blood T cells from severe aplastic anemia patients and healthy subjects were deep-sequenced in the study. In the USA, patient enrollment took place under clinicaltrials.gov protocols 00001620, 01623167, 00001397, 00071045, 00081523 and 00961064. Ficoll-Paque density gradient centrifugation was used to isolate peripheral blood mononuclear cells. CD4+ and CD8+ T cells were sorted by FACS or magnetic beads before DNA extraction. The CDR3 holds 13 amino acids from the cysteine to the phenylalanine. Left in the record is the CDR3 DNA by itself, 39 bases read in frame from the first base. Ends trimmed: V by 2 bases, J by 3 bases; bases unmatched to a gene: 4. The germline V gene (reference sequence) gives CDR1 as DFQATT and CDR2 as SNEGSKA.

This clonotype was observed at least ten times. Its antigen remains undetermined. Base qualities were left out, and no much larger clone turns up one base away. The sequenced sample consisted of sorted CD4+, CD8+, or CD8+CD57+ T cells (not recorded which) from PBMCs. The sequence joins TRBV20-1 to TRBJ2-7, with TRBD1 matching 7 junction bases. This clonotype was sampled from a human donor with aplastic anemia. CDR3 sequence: CSARRRQGYEQYF. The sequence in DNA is TGCAGTGCTAGACGCAGACAGGGCTACGAGCAGTACTTC.